This is a list of T cell receptor beta chains from one sample in a study of siplizumab effects on memory and regulatory T cells. The protocol was immunoSEQ multiplex PCR, while the TCRdb copy is restricted to in-frame clones and leaves out a portion. The table lists about 50,000 clones, roughly 87% of them singletons. Material for sequencing was naive CD8+ T cells sorted from blood. The receptors derive from a human donor in good health. Each CDR3 is given with its conserved first and last residue. D genes are given only for firm matches. Clone size is stated in some rows and not others, as once, few, many or a class when expanded.

v_gene	j_gene	d_gene	abundance	CDR3nt	CDR3aa
TRBV6-5	TRBJ1-4	-	-	TGTGCCAGCAGACCACAGGGAGCTAATGAAAAACTGTTTTTT	CASRPQGANEKLFF
TRBV18	TRBJ2-2	-	-	TGTGCCAGCTCACCACCGACAGGGAACACCGGGGAGCTGTTTTTT	CASSPPTGNTGELFF
TRBV4-1	TRBJ2-1	-	-	TGCGCCAGCAGCCAGGTGGCACCTAACAATGAGCAGTTCTTC	CASSQVAPNNEQFF
TRBV11-2	TRBJ2-1	TRBD2	-	TGTGCCAGCAGCTTAGAGATGGTAGCGGGGAACCGTGAGCAGTTCTTC	CASSLEMVAGNREQFF
TRBV9	TRBJ2-7	-	-	TGTGCCAGCAGCGTAGGGGGTTCCTACGAGCAGTACTTC	CASSVGGSYEQYF
TRBV5-1	TRBJ2-3	-	-	TGCGCCAGCAGCTTGTACCAATTACAGGGCCTAAACACAGATACGCAGTATTTT	CASSLYQLQGLNTDTQYF
TRBV6-1	TRBJ2-7	-	-	TGTGCCAGCACCCCAGGGGAGTGGAAATCCTACGAGCAGTACTTC	CASTPGEWKSYEQYF
TRBV6-1	TRBJ1-2	TRBD1	-	TGTGCCAGCAGTGAAGGGACAGGAACTAACTATGGCTACACCTTC	CASSEGTGTNYGYTF
TRBV4-1	TRBJ1-1	-	-	TGCGCCAGCAGCGTACGGATGAACACTGAAGCTTTCTTT	CASSVRMNTEAFF
TRBV4-1	TRBJ2-1	-	-	TGCGCCAGCAGCCCTCAAGCGGAAAGCTCCTACAATGAGCAGTTCTTC	CASSPQAESSYNEQFF
TRBV11-2	TRBJ2-2	TRBD2	-	TGTGCCAGCAGCTCCTCCAGACTAGCGGGAGCAATCGCCGGGGAGCTGTTTTTT	CASSSSRLAGAIAGELFF
TRBV4-1	TRBJ1-5	-	few	TGCGCCAGCAGCCAGGGACTCGATCAGCCCCAGCATTTT	CASSQGLDQPQHF
TRBV4-1	TRBJ2-7	-	once	TGCGCCAGCAGCCAGAGGATCGGTTCCTCCTACGAGCAGTACTTC	CASSQRIGSSYEQYF
TRBV5-6	TRBJ2-7	-	-	TGTGCCAGCAGCTTGGGCAGCTCCTACGAGCAGTACTTC	CASSLGSSYEQYF
TRBV25-1	TRBJ2-7	-	-	TGTGCCAGCAGTGACCCTCAGGGGAGCTCCTACGAGCAGTACTTC	CASSDPQGSSYEQYF
TRBV10-1	TRBJ2-7	TRBD1	-	TGCGCCAGCACCCGAATTCGACAGGGGGACTACGAGCAGTACTTC	CASTRIRQGDYEQYF
TRBV27	TRBJ2-7	-	-	TGTGCCAGCAGTGTGGGACCTGGGGGGTACGAGCAGTACTTC	CASSVGPGGYEQYF
TRBV9	TRBJ2-7	-	-	TGTGCCAGCAGCCCAACGCTGGGGCACGGAGAGCAGTACTTC	CASSPTLGHGEQYF
TRBV18	TRBJ1-1	-	-	TGTGCCAGCTCACCAGAGGGAGGGACTGTCGACACTGAAGCTTTCTTT	CASSPEGGTVDTEAFF
TRBV9	TRBJ2-1	-	-	TGTGCCAGCAGCATTTTTGGGGGGGCAGACAATGAGCAGTTCTTC	CASSIFGGADNEQFF
TRBV6-1	TRBJ2-1	-	-	TGTGCCAGCAGTGGCCTGCGGGATGAGCAGTTCTTC	CASSGLRDEQFF
TRBV27	TRBJ2-1	-	-	TGTGCCAGCAGTTTAATGGGGGCGGGTTACAATGAGCAGTTCTTC	CASSLMGAGYNEQFF
TRBV27	TRBJ1-2	-	-	TGTGCCAGCACTTTTCAGGGAGGGAGCTATGGCTACACCTTC	CASTFQGGSYGYTF
TRBV2	TRBJ2-3	TRBD2	-	TGTGCCAGCAGGGATAGCGGGGGCACAGATACGCAGTATTTT	CASRDSGGTDTQYF
TRBV7-9	TRBJ2-7	-	once	TGTGCCAGCAGCTTGGGTGCTTCCTACGAGCAGTACTTC	CASSLGASYEQYF
TRBV5-6	TRBJ1-1	TRBD1	-	TGTGCCAGCAGCTTGGAATGGGCGGACAGGGACACTGAAGCTTTCTTT	CASSLEWADRDTEAFF
TRBV5-4	TRBJ2-5	-	-	TGTGCCAGCAGCTTACTAGAGACCCAGTACTTC	CASSLLETQYF
TRBV7-9	TRBJ2-3	-	few	TGTGCCAGCAGCTTGTCTGTCACAGATACGCAGTATTTT	CASSLSVTDTQYF
TRBV4-1	TRBJ2-2	-	-	TGCGCCAGCAGCCAGGCACACGATAACACCGGGGAGCTGTTTTTT	CASSQAHDNTGELFF
TRBV7-8	TRBJ1-2	TRBD1	-	TGTGCCAGCAGCGGACAGGATTTTAACTATGGCTACACCTTC	CASSGQDFNYGYTF
TRBV9	TRBJ2-3	TRBD1	-	TGTGCCAGCAGCGTAGCAGGGGGCGAAGGCACAGATACGCAGTATTTT	CASSVAGGEGTDTQYF
TRBV5-1	TRBJ2-3	TRBD2	-	TGCGCCAGCCGCCTCGAGCGGGGGCTGGATACGCAGTATTTT	CASRLERGLDTQYF
TRBV11-2	TRBJ2-7	-	-	TGTGCCAGCATCCCCCCGGAGGGCTACGAGCAGTACTTC	CASIPPEGYEQYF
TRBV15	TRBJ1-2	-	-	TGTGCCACCAGCCTTCCTGAAGGGGGCTATGGCTACACCTTC	CATSLPEGGYGYTF
TRBV27	TRBJ1-1	-	few	TGTGCCAGCAGTTTGTTTGGGGGGTCCACTGAAGCTTTCTTT	CASSLFGGSTEAFF
TRBV27	TRBJ2-7	TRBD2	few	TGTGCCAGCAGTTGGACTAGCGGGGCCTACGAGCAGTACTTC	CASSWTSGAYEQYF
TRBV5-5	TRBJ2-7	-	-	TGTGCCAGCAGCCCGGAGGTGGACGAGCAGTACTTC	CASSPEVDEQYF
TRBV2	TRBJ1-5	-	-	TGTGCCAGCAGTCCCGACAGTTATAGCAATCAGCCCCAGCATTTT	CASSPDSYSNQPQHF
TRBV13	TRBJ2-7	TRBD1	-	TGTGCCAGCAGCTCGACCGGACAGGGTGGAGACGAGCAGTACTTC	CASSSTGQGGDEQYF
TRBV27	TRBJ1-5	-	few	TGTGCCAGCAGTACAGGTTATGGCAATCAGCCCCAGCATTTT	CASSTGYGNQPQHF
TRBV5-6	TRBJ1-2	-	-	TGTGCCAGCAGCTTGGCTCCCCTCGGAAGCTATGGCTACACCTTC	CASSLAPLGSYGYTF
TRBV6-5	TRBJ2-1	TRBD2	-	TGTGCCAGCAGTTACCACGGGACTAATGGATACAATGAGCAGTTCTTC	CASSYHGTNGYNEQFF
TRBV27	TRBJ2-3	-	-	TGTGCCAGCAGTTTCGCCAGAACAGATACGCAGTATTTT	CASSFARTDTQYF
TRBV2	TRBJ2-1	TRBD2	once	TGTGCCAGAGGTAGCGGGAGCTACAATGAGCAGTTCTTC	CARGSGSYNEQFF
TRBV4-1	TRBJ1-1	-	-	TGCGCCAGCAGCCTCACAGGGTCTACCACTGAAGCTTTCTTT	CASSLTGSTTEAFF
TRBV6-5	TRBJ2-6	-	-	TGTGCCAGCAGTTCCGTTATGGAGGGCCCGACTTTC	CASSSVMEGPTF
TRBV5-4	TRBJ2-7	-	few	TGTGCCAGCAGCTTTTATGGGAGCTACGAGCAGTACTTC	CASSFYGSYEQYF
TRBV5-1	TRBJ2-3	-	-	TGCGCCAGCAGCTTCACGACATTTCCTAGCACAGATACGCAGTATTTT	CASSFTTFPSTDTQYF
TRBV6-5	TRBJ1-4	-	once	TGTGCCAGCAGTTACTCCGGGCCCGCGGGGGAAAAACTGTTTTTT	CASSYSGPAGEKLFF
TRBV7-6	TRBJ1-1	-	-	TGTGCCAGCAGCGACCAGGGGCCTGAAGCTTTCTTT	CASSDQGPEAFF
TRBV5-6	TRBJ2-3	-	-	TGTGCCAGCACCCCCTGGGGGCGGGGCACAGATACGCAGTATTTT	CASTPWGRGTDTQYF
TRBV7-9	TRBJ2-5	-	-	TGTGCCAGCGAGCGGGCTCCTTTTGGTAGAAGCCAGTACTTC	CASERAPFGRSQYF
TRBV27	TRBJ1-5	-	-	TGTGCCAGCAGTTTTGGGGGTTCCAATCAGCCCCAGCATTTT	CASSFGGSNQPQHF
TRBV13	TRBJ2-7	-	-	TGTGCCAGCAGCTTAGCAACAGGGTACATGGGCGAGCAGTACTTC	CASSLATGYMGEQYF
TRBV5-6	TRBJ1-1	-	-	TGTGCCAGCAGCTGGTGGGAGGGGAACACTGAAGCTTTCTTT	CASSWWEGNTEAFF
TRBV7-3	TRBJ2-2	-	-	TGTGCCAGCAGCGATACGGGGAGCGGGGAGCTGTTTTTT	CASSDTGSGELFF
TRBV4-1	TRBJ1-2	TRBD1	-	TGCGCCAGCAGCCAACGACAGGGGGTTAGCGGAGCTAACTATGGCTACACCTTC	CASSQRQGVSGANYGYTF
TRBV7-9	TRBJ2-2	TRBD1	-	TGTGCCAGCAGCGATACACCGGGACAGGGCCTTGCCGGGGAGCTGTTTTTT	CASSDTPGQGLAGELFF
TRBV5-4	TRBJ2-7	TRBD2	-	TGTGCCAGCAGCTTGGATTTCGGGGCGGCTAGCGGGAGGGAGGCCTACGAGCAGTACTTC	CASSLDFGAASGREAYEQYF